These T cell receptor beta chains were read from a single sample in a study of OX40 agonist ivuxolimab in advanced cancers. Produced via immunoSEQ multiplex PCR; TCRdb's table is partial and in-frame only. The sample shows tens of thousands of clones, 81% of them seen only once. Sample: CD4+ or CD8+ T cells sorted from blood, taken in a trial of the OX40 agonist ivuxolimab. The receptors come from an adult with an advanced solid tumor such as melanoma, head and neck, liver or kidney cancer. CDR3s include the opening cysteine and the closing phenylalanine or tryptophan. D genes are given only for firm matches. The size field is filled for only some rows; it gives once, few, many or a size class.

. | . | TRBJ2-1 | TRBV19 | CASSLGPEVEQFF | TGTGCCAGTAGTTTGGGACCAGAGGTTGAGCAGTTCTTC
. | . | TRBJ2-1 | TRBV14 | CASSRGIGALYNEQFF | TGTGCCAGCAGCCGGGGTATCGGGGCCTTATACAATGAGCAGTTCTTC
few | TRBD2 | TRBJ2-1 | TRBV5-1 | CASLEGLDSSYNEQFF | TGCGCCAGTTTGGAAGGACTAGATTCGTCCTACAATGAGCAGTTCTTC
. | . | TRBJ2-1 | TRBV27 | CASSLEPYNEQFF | TGTGCCAGCAGTTTAGAACCCTACAATGAGCAGTTCTTC
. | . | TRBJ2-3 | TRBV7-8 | CASSFGVADTQYF | TGTGCCAGCAGCTTCGGGGTAGCGGATACGCAGTATTTT
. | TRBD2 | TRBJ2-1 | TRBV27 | CASSFSGLTGGEQFF | TGTGCCAGCAGTTTTTCGGGACTCACCGGGGGGGAGCAGTTCTTC
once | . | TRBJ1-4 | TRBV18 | CASSPGGLNEKLFF | TGTGCCAGCTCACCGGGCGGACTTAATGAAAAACTGTTTTTT
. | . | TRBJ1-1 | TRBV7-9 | CASSLNPMRGQDTEAFF | TGTGCCAGCAGCTTAAATCCCATGCGGGGCCAGGACACTGAAGCTTTCTTT
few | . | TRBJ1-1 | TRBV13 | CASSSSGVGTEAFF | TGTGCCAGCAGCTCCTCAGGGGTTGGGACTGAAGCTTTCTTT
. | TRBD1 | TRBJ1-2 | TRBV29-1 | CSVGTGGGYGYTF | TGCAGCGTTGGGACAGGGGGAGGCTATGGCTACACCTTC